Listed below are T cell receptor beta chains from one sample, sequenced in a study of spatial heterogeneity in lung cancer. TCRdb re-analysed the 5' RACE reads in MiXCR, keeping a single row per CDR3 protein. The sample includes about 92,000 distinct CDR3 sequences, more than 10% seen only once; the top ten take about 41%. The sample here was PBMCs, taken at surgery. Receptor source: a male donor with early-stage non-small cell lung cancer. Each CDR3 is given with its conserved first and last residue. A D gene is named only where the DNA matches it firmly. The size of a clone is reported for some rows only, either as once, few or many, or as a class for expanded clones.

TRBJ2-3,few,TRBV7-2,17,TRBD2,CASSLDLAGAGTDTQYF,TGTGCCAGCAGCTTAGATTTGGCGGGAGCGGGCACAGATACGCAGTATTTT
TRBJ2-7,few,TRBV6-2/TRBV6-3,11,NA,CASRESYEQYF,TGTGCCAGCCGTGAGTCCTACGAGCAGTACTTC
TRBJ2-7,NA,TRBV7-9,14,NA,CASTNGGVPYEQYF,TGTGCCAGCACCAACGGCGGGGTCCCCTACGAGCAGTACTTC
TRBJ1-5,many,TRBV6-2/TRBV6-3,16,NA,CASSYGGGRVSQPQHF,TGTGCCAGCAGTTATGGTGGGGGGCGCGTATCTCAGCCCCAGCATTTT
TRBJ2-2,many,TRBV10-3,20,TRBD1,CAISERRPGQGEPNTGELFF,TGTGCCATCAGTGAGCGCCGACCGGGACAGGGGGAACCTAACACCGGGGAGCTGTTTTTT
TRBJ2-3,NA,TRBV11-3,13,NA,CASSLVPTDTQYF,TGTGCCAGCAGCCTCGTCCCCACAGATACGCAGTATTTT
TRBJ1-6,NA,TRBV9,14,NA,CASSVAIHNSPLHF,TGTGCCAGCAGCGTAGCGATCCATAATTCACCCCTCCACTTT
TRBJ1-1,few,TRBV20-1,11,NA,CSARDLREAFF,TGCAGTGCTAGAGATCTACGTGAAGCTTTCTTT
TRBJ2-7,NA,TRBV4-3,14,TRBD2,CASSPIAGVYEQYF,TGCGCCAGCAGCCCCATAGCGGGAGTATACGAGCAGTACTTC
TRBJ1-1,many,TRBV7-9,14,TRBD1,CASSLEGAGTEAFF,TGTGCCAGCAGCTTAGAGGGGGCAGGCACTGAAGCTTTCTTT
TRBJ2-3,NA,TRBV12-3/TRBV12-4,13,TRBD1,CASRPTGTDTQYF,TGTGCCAGCAGACCGACAGGGACAGATACGCAGTATTTT
TRBJ2-2,many,TRBV29-1,16,NA,CSVEDPVTGNTGELFF,TGCAGCGTTGAAGATCCCGTGACAGGGAACACCGGGGAGCTGTTTTTT
TRBJ2-4,NA,TRBV4-3,16,NA,CASSASLDWAKNIQYF,TGCGCCAGCAGCGCAAGTCTGGATTGGGCCAAAAACATTCAGTACTTC
TRBJ2-1,few,TRBV28,16,NA,CASSLSRGQIYNEQFF,TGTGCCAGCAGTTTAAGCAGGGGCCAGATCTACAATGAGCAGTTCTTC
TRBJ1-3,NA,TRBV6-2/TRBV6-3,14,NA,CASRSTGAGNTIYF,TGTGCCAGCAGATCGACAGGAGCTGGAAACACCATATATTTT
TRBJ1-3,NA,TRBV4-2,15,NA,CASSQGGTYGNTIYF,TGTGCCAGCAGCCAAGGTGGGACATATGGAAACACCATATATTTT
TRBJ2-6,NA,TRBV3-1,17,NA,CASSQGISSSGANVLTF,TGTGCCAGCAGCCAAGGGATCTCCTCCTCTGGGGCCAACGTCCTGACTTTC
TRBJ2-7,few,TRBV12-3/TRBV12-4,15,TRBD2,CASSLGLAGNYEQYF,TGTGCCAGCAGCCTCGGACTAGCGGGGAACTACGAGCAGTACTTC
TRBJ2-2,few,TRBV6-1,13,NA,CASSTGTRRELFF,TGTGCCAGCAGTACCGGTACCCGGCGGGAGCTGTTTTTT
TRBJ1-2,NA,TRBV12-3/TRBV12-4,14,TRBD1,CASTSLGGGYGYTF,TGTGCCAGCACATCTCTAGGGGGCGGCTATGGCTACACCTTC
TRBJ2-3,many,TRBV5-5,16,NA,CASSLGLDPSTDTQYF,TGTGCCAGCAGCTTGGGGCTGGACCCTAGCACAGATACGCAGTATTTT
TRBJ2-2,NA,TRBV20-1,14,NA,CSARDVRTTGELFF,TGCAGTGCTAGAGATGTCCGAACCACCGGGGAGCTGTTTTTT
TRBJ2-5,NA,TRBV24-1,16,NA,CATSDLHGQARETQYF,TGTGCCACCAGTGATTTGCATGGGCAGGCTAGGGAGACCCAGTACTTC
TRBJ2-2,NA,TRBV30,11,NA,CAWRDTGELFF,TGTGCTTGGAGAGACACCGGGGAGCTGTTTTTT
TRBJ2-3,NA,TRBV29-1,14,TRBD1,CSVRDRVSTDTQYF,TGCAGCGTGCGGGACAGGGTCAGCACAGATACGCAGTATTTT
TRBJ2-7,many,TRBV28,14,NA,CASSRVLGSYEQYF,TGTGCCAGCAGTCGGGTGCTAGGCTCCTACGAGCAGTACTTC
TRBJ1-1,NA,TRBV20-1,15,TRBD1,CSAAPRDRVNTEAFF,TGCAGTGCGGCGCCTAGGGACAGGGTGAACACTGAAGCTTTCTTT
TRBJ2-5,NA,TRBV28,14,TRBD1,CASGLTGRAKTQYF,TGTGCCAGCGGATTGACAGGGCGGGCGAAGACCCAGTACTTC
TRBJ2-7,few,TRBV7-2,15,TRBD2,CASSFRLAGPYEQYF,TGTGCCAGCAGCTTCCGGCTAGCGGGGCCCTACGAGCAGTACTTC
TRBJ2-3,few,TRBV24-1,19,NA,CATSDSLIPSDLNTDTQYF,TGTGCCACCAGTGATTCCCTGATTCCTAGCGACCTGAACACAGATACGCAGTATTTT
TRBJ1-5,few,TRBV6-2/TRBV6-3,14,NA,CASSYSRHGQPQHF,TGTGCCAGCAGTTACTCGAGGCATGGTCAGCCCCAGCATTTT